This T cell receptor (beta chain) was identified in a study of T cells in Graves' hyperthyroidism and ophthalmopathy. The source material, RNA transcripts, was used to amplify TCR beta CDR3 regions. A first-round RT-PCR of the TCR CDR3 used the HTBI primer set. TCRdb reprocessed the multiplex PCR reads with MiXCR, giving one entry per CDR3 protein. The sample lists about 610,000 distinct CDR3 sequences, about 15% occurring once. V dropped 10 bases and J dropped 3 bases, with 9 bases sitting between them. There are 12 residues in the CDR3. Germline assignment: CDR1 MGHDK and CDR2 SYGVNS. Active moderate-to-severe ophthalmopathy, Clinical Activity Score at least 3, NOSPECS at least 4, under 3 months' duration. Criteria for exclusion of patients were uncontrolled infection, other autoimmune disease, pregnancy or lactation. Diagnosis rested on symptoms, serum thyroxine and TRAb, thyroid ultrasound, and orbital computed tomography.

This clonotype was seen ten or more times. Its antigen is unidentified. Findings of the study overall: The model foresaw ophthalmopathy a median around 6.8 months prior to onset.

The gene calls are TRBV25-1 and TRBJ2-2, with no clear D. The sequencing input was blood. The clonotype comes from a woman aged 40-49 years with Graves' ophthalmopathy. The CDR3 loop is CATPLDTGELFF. CDR3 nucleotide sequence: TGTGCCACCCCCCTCGACACCGGGGAGCTGTTTTTT.